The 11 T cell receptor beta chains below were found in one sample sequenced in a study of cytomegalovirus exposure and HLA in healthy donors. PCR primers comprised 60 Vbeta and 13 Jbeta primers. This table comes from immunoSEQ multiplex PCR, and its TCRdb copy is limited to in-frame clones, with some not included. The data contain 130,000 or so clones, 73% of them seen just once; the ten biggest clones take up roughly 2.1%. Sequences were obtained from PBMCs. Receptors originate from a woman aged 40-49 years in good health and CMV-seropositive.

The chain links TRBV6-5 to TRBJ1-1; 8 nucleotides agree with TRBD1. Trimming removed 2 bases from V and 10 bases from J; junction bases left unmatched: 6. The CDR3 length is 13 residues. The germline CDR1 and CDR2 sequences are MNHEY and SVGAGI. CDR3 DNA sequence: TGTGCCAGCAGTTACCCCGCGACAGGGGTAGCTTTCTTT. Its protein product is CASSYPATGVAFF.

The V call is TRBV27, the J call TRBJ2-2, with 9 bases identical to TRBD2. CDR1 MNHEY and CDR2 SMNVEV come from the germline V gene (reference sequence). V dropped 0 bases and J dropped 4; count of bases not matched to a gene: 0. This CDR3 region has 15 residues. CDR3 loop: CASSLSLAGTGELFF. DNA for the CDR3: TGTGCCAGCAGTTTATCACTAGCGGGCACCGGGGAGCTGTTTTTT.

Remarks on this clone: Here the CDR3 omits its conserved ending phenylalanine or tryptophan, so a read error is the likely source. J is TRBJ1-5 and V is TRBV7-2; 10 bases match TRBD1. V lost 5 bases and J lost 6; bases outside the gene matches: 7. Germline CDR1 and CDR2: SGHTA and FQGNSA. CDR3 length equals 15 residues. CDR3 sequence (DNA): TGTGCCAGCAGCAAAGACAGGGGGCCGGTTCAGCCCCAGCATCTT. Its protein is CASSKDRGPVQPQHL.

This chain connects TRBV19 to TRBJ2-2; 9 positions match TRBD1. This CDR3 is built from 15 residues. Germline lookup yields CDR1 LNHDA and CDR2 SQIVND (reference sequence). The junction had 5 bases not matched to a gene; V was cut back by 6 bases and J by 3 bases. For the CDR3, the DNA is TGTGCCAGTAGATCGGACAGGGGAGACACCGGGGAGCTGTTTTTT. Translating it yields CASRSDRGDTGELFF.

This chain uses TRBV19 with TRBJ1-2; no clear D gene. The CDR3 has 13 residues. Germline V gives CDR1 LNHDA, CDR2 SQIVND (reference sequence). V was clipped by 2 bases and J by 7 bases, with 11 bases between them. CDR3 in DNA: TGTGCCAGTAGTATACGCGGGATAGGTGGCTACACCTTC. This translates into CASSIRGIGGYTF. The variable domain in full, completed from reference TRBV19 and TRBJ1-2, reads DGGITQSPKYLFRKEGQNVTLSCEQNLNHDAMYWYRQDPGQGLRLIYYSQIVNDFQKGDIAEGYSVSREKKESFPLTVTSAQKNPTAFYLCASSIRGIGGYTFGSGTRLTVV.

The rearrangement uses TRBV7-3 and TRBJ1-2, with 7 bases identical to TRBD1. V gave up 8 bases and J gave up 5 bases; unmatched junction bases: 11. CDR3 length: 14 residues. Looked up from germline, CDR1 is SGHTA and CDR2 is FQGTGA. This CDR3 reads CASSQGPTGYGYTF. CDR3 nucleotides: TGTGCCAGCTCTCAAGGACCGACAGGGTATGGCTACACCTTC.

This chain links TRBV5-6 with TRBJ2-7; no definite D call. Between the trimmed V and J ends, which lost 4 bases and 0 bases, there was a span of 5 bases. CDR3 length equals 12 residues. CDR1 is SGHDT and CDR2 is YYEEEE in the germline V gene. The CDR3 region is CASSRASYEQYF. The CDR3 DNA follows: TGTGCCAGCAGCCGCGCCTCCTACGAGCAGTACTTC.

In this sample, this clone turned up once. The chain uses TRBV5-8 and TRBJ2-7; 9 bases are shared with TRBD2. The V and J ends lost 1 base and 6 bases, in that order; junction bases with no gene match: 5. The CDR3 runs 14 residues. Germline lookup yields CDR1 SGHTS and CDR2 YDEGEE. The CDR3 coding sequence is TGTGCCAGCAGCTTGACACGGACTAGCGTCGAGCAGTACTTC. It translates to CASSLTRTSVEQYF.

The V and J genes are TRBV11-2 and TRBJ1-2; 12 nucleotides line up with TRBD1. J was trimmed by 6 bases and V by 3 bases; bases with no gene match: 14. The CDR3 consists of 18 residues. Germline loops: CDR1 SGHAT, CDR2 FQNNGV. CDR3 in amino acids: CASSFDIRDRGRVHGYTF. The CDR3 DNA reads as TGTGCCAGCAGCTTTGACATCCGGGACAGGGGGCGCGTTCATGGCTACACCTTC.

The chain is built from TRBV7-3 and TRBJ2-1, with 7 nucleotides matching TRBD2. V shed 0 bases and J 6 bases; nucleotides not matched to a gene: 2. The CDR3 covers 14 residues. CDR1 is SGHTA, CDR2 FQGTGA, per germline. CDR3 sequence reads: CASSLTTGGNEQFF. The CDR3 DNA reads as TGTGCCAGCAGCTTAACTACGGGGGGCAATGAGCAGTTCTTC.

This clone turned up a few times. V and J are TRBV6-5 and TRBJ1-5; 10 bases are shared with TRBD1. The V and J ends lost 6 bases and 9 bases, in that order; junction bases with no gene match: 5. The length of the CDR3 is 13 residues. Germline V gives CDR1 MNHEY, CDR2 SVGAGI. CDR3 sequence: CASRPGQGMPQHF. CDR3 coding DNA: TGTGCCAGCAGACCGGGACAGGGGATGCCCCAGCATTTT.